Each of the 2 T cell receptor beta chains below was sequenced from the same sample in a study of T cells in Graves' hyperthyroidism and ophthalmopathy. Amplification of TCR beta CDR3 regions was performed using RNA transcripts as template. TCR CDR3 regions were first amplified by RT-PCR with HTBI primers. TCRdb itself ran the multiplex PCR reads through MiXCR, one entry per CDR3 protein. This sample has around 440,000 distinct CDR3 sequences, with 15% to 17% found just once. Sequencing was performed on blood. These receptors were collected from a woman aged 18-29 years with Graves' hyperthyroidism.

This clonotype appeared a single time. A read error is likely, as this CDR3 ends without the conserved phenylalanine or tryptophan. This chain connects TRBV7-2 to TRBJ2-7; 7 nucleotides align to TRBD1. The CDR3 spans 15 residues. Per the germline V gene, CDR1 is SGHTA and CDR2 is FQGNSA. V lost 8 bases to trimming and J lost 9 bases; unmatched junction nucleotides: 19. As DNA, the CDR3 is TGTGCCAGCCCAATGAGTTCGCAGGGGGTGGTGGGGCAGTACCTC. Its translation is CASPMSSQGVVGQYL.

This clonotype has a count of ten or more. This rearrangement joins TRBV3-1 to TRBJ2-5; 8 bases are a match to TRBD2. The germline CDR1 and CDR2 sequences are LGHDT and YNNKEL (reference sequence). CDR3 size: 15 residues. The V and J ends lost 1 base and 2 bases, in that order; junction bases with no gene match: 3. The CDR3 DNA is TGTGCCAGCAGCCAAGGAGCGGGGGTACAAGAGACCCAGTACTTC. Translated, it gives CASSQGAGVQETQYF.